This TCR beta chain appears in the sequencing data of a study of blood T cell repertoires in COVID-19. Germline CDR1 and CDR2: SGHNT and YYREEE (reference sequence). V dropped 1 base and J dropped 6 bases, with 5 bases sitting between them. There are 12 residues in the CDR3. Per the authors' pipeline: Estimation of nucleated cell counts relied on the amplification of reference gene primers. Repertoires were generated with immunoSEQ multiplex PCR, while TCRdb's copy carries only in-frame clones and drops some. The D gene and trimming were derived from the DNA, and the V and J assignments and clone size from that table. The sample shows some 300,000 clones, around 86% of them seen only once.

The specimen was peripheral blood. The chain is built from TRBV5-4 and TRBJ2-1; the D is unclear. The TCR comes from a man between 65 and 85 years old with acute or convalescent COVID-19. CDR3 nucleotides: TGTGCCAGCAGCTTGTTCTCCAATGAGCAGTTCTTC. Translation gives CASSLFSNEQFF.